What follows are 27 T cell receptor beta chains derived from one specimen sequenced in a study of blood T cell repertoires in COVID-19. TCRdb's table, derived via immunoSEQ multiplex PCR, lists solely in-frame clones and lacks some. The sample shows 200,000 or so clones, around 80% of them seen only once. Sequenced input: peripheral blood. The receptors here all came from a woman aged 70-85 years with acute or convalescent COVID-19.

V usage is TRBV3-1 (or the pseudogene TRBV3-2) and J usage is TRBJ2-2; 10 nucleotides match TRBD1. The germline V gene has CDR1 LGHDT and CDR2 YNNKEL (reference sequence). V shed 3 bases and J 5 bases; nucleotides not matched to a gene: 9. The CDR3 has 17 amino acids. The chain's CDR3 is CASSHDSVGQGTGELFF. The CDR3 DNA is TGTGCCAGCAGCCATGACTCCGTGGGACAGGGGACCGGGGAGCTGTTTTTT.

This chain joins TRBV5-4 and TRBJ2-7; TRBD2 aligns across 9 bases. Unmatched junction bases numbered 9, after V lost 5 bases and J lost 3 bases. CDR1 is SGHNT and CDR2 is YYREEE in the germline V gene (reference sequence). This CDR3 is 15 amino acids long. The CDR3 reads CASRSGASGDYEQYF. CDR3 nucleotides: TGTGCCAGCAGGTCCGGGGCTAGCGGGGACTACGAGCAGTACTTC.

This clone was counted a few times. The gene calls are TRBV27 and TRBJ2-1; 13 bases fit TRBD2. CDR1 is MNHEY, CDR2 SMNVEV, per germline (reference sequence). CDR3 length: 13 amino acids. V lost 4 bases to trimming and J lost 13 bases; unmatched junction nucleotides: 4. The CDR3 here is CASSYTSGRAQFF. The CDR3, as DNA: TGTGCCAGCAGTTATACTAGCGGGAGGGCCCAGTTCTTC.

The chain joins TRBV9 to TRBJ2-3; TRBD2 is a possible D gene (5 bases). The CDR3 length is 16 residues. Trimming pared 4 bases from V and 0 bases from J, leaving 15 bases between. From germline, CDR1 is SGDLS and CDR2 YYNGEE. CDR3 in amino acids: CASSSRDYPSTDTQYF. CDR3 sequence (DNA): TGTGCCAGCAGCAGCAGAGACTACCCTAGCACAGATACGCAGTATTTT.

The chain combines TRBV10-3 with TRBJ2-1, with a tentative D call TRBD2 (7 bases). The CDR3 length is 17 residues. Germline V gene sequence: CDR1 ENHRY, CDR2 SYGVKD. V was clipped by 6 bases and J by 0 bases, with 18 bases between them. CDR3 DNA: TGTGCCATCAGCCGGGGGGCAGGGTCGAGCTCCTACAATGAGCAGTTCTTC. Translation: CAISRGAGSSSYNEQFF.

The rearrangement joins TRBV11-2 to TRBJ2-3; D not resolved. Trimming took off 3 bases at V and 3 bases at J, with 10 bases between the two ends. The germline V gene encodes CDR1 SGHAT and CDR2 FQNNGV. The CDR3 is made up of 14 amino acids. CDR3 protein: CASSFVWATDTQYF. In nucleotides, the CDR3 is TGTGCCAGCAGCTTTGTCTGGGCTACAGATACGCAGTATTTT. The full variable domain, in which reference TRBV11-2 and TRBJ2-3 provide the parts outside the CDR3, is EAGVAQSPRYKIIEKRQSVAFWCNPISGHATLYWYQQILGQGPKLLIQFQNNGVVDDSQLPKDRFSAERLKGVDSTLKIQPAKLEDSAVYLCASSFVWATDTQYFGPGTRLTVL.

Only a few counts were recorded for this clone. The chain uses TRBV5-1 and TRBJ1-5; D might be TRBD1 (6 bases). V was trimmed by 4 bases and J by 2 bases, leaving 13 bases between them. CDR3 length equals 15 residues. Germline CDR1 reads SGHRS; CDR2 reads YFSETQ. The CDR3 is CASSEGGAGNQPQHF. CDR3 nucleotides: TGCGCCAGCAGCGAAGGGGGGGCGGGCAATCAGCCCCAGCATTTT.

The chain carries TRBV25-1 and TRBJ2-7, with TRBD1 as a possible D gene (7 bases). V lost 4 bases, J lost 5 bases, and 15 bases lay in between. The CDR3 runs 14 residues. Germline lookup yields CDR1 MGHDK and CDR2 SYGVNS. CDR3: CASSGGGGRNEQYF. As DNA, the CDR3 is TGTGCCAGCAGTGGTGGAGGGGGCAGGAACGAGCAGTACTTC.

Comment on this clone: Other DNA sequences within the sample encode an identical CDR3. The chain combines TRBV7-3 with TRBJ2-1; 10 positions agree with TRBD2. The CDR3 extends over 16 amino acids. The germline V gene encodes CDR1 SGHTA and CDR2 FQGTGA. The junction had 5 bases not matched to a gene; V was cut back by 3 bases and J by 3 bases. The CDR3 coding sequence is TGTGCCAGCAGCTTGGGTCTAGCGGGAGACTACAATGAGCAGTTCTTC. Its protein product is CASSLGLAGDYNEQFF.

This clone was picked up a small number of times. This chain joins TRBV7-3 and TRBJ2-1; D unresolved. The V end lost 5 bases, the J end lost 2 bases, and 10 bases lay between the germline ends. This CDR3 has 14 residues. Germline V CDR1 and CDR2: SGHTA, FQGTGA. The CDR3 DNA sequence: TGTGCCAGCAGCCTTGACGGAGCCTACAATGAGCAGTTCTTC. It is translated as CASSLDGAYNEQFF.

The CDR3 loop reads CASSTLGRAPAYEQYF. The CDR3 DNA sequence: TGTGCCAGCAGTACCTTGGGGAGGGCGCCGGCCTACGAGCAGTACTTC. The chain has TRBV28 and TRBJ2-7; 7 bases are a match to TRBD2. The CDR3 is 16 residues long. V lost 5 bases and J lost 2; bases outside the gene matches: 12. Germline-derived CDR1 and CDR2 are MDHEN and SYDVKM.

The rearrangement joins TRBV5-6 to TRBJ2-5, with 11 bases lining up with TRBD2. Germline V CDR1 and CDR2: SGHDT, YYEEEE. The CDR3 loop spans 16 amino acids. The trim removed 4 bases at V and 7 bases at J, leaving 12 bases unmatched. CDR3 DNA sequence: TGTGCCAGCAGCCCCCGGGGGACTAGCGGCCTTTTGACCCAGTACTTC. It encodes CASSPRGTSGLLTQYF.

The CDR3 DNA reads TGTGCCAGCAGCTTGACTCGGCGGGCTACGGGCTACGAGCAGTACTTC. Encoded protein: CASSLTRRATGYEQYF. The V call is TRBV5-6, the J call TRBJ2-7; maybe TRBD2 (5 bases). CDR1 is SGHDT, CDR2 YYEEEE, per germline. Deletions cut 1 base from V and 3 bases from J, with 17 bases between. The CDR3 is 16 residues long.

V gene TRBV10-3 combines with J gene TRBJ2-7; the match to TRBD1 covers 12 bases. The germline CDR1 and CDR2 sequences are ENHRY and SYGVKD. This CDR3 has 17 residues. Trimming removed 2 bases from V and 4 bases from J; junction bases left unmatched: 9. In DNA form, the CDR3 reads TGTGCCATCAGTGAGAGGGCGGCGGGACAGGGGGCTTACGAGCAGTACTTC. Encoded protein: CAISERAAGQGAYEQYF.

The CDR3 bases are TGCGCCAGCAGCCCGGACGCCGGGACAGCCTACGAGCAGTACTTC. This codes for CASSPDAGTAYEQYF. The chain combines TRBV5-1 with TRBJ2-7; 7 bases agree with TRBD1. CDR1 and CDR2 (germline): SGHRS, YFSETQ. The CDR3 contains 15 residues. The J segment lost 2 bases and the V segment lost 4 bases, leaving 9 bases of the junction unmatched.

The chain is built from TRBV24-1 and TRBJ2-2, with 9 nucleotides matching TRBD1. J lost 6 bases, V lost 3 bases, and 10 bases had no gene match. CDR3 size: 17 residues. Germline loops: CDR1 KGHDR, CDR2 SFDVKD. The CDR3, as DNA: TGTGCCACCAGTGATCCTGGACAGGGGAAACGGGCCGGGGAGCTGTTTTTT. Translated, it gives CATSDPGQGKRAGELFF.

The count of this clone is one. This chain links TRBV10-3 with TRBJ2-5; 10 bases fit TRBD2. The germline CDR1 and CDR2 sequences are ENHRY and SYGVKD. The CDR3 has 15 residues. V dropped 3 bases and J dropped 1; count of bases not matched to a gene: 2. CDR3 sequence (DNA): TGTGCCATCAGTGAACTAGCGGGATTCCAAGAGACCCAGTACTTC. Its translation: CAISELAGFQETQYF.

The CDR3 sequence: CASSLLAETYEQYF. The CDR3 DNA sequence: TGTGCCAGCAGCTTGCTAGCGGAGACCTACGAGCAGTACTTC. The J gene is TRBJ2-7, the V gene TRBV5-4, with 7 bases lining up with TRBD2. The CDR3 is made up of 14 amino acids. CDR1 SGHNT and CDR2 YYREEE come from the germline V gene (reference sequence). V lost 1 base and J lost 2; bases outside the gene matches: 3.

This clone was observed a single time. The chain has TRBV4-1 and TRBJ1-1; maybe TRBD1 (5 bases). The germline V gene has CDR1 MGHRA and CDR2 YSYEKL. The length of the CDR3 is 14 residues. V was trimmed by 4 bases and J by 1 base, leaving 10 bases between them. CDR3 sequence reads: CASSPRQSNTEAFF. CDR3 DNA: TGCGCCAGCAGCCCCCGACAGTCGAACACTGAAGCTTTCTTT.

This clone is labeled medium-sized. V gene TRBV15 combines with J gene TRBJ1-6; D might be TRBD1 (5 bases). Germline V gene lookup returns CDR1 LNHNV and CDR2 YYDKDF (reference sequence). V was shortened by 0 bases and J by 4 bases, with 16 bases between the two germline ends. The CDR3 spans 18 residues. DNA for the CDR3: TGTGCCACCAGCAGAGATGCAACCCGGGGGAGGTATAATTCACCCCTCCACTTT. Protein: CATSRDATRGRYNSPLHF.

The genes are TRBV9 and TRBJ2-2, with D unresolved. V lost 0 bases and J lost 6, with 9 bases in between. CDR3 length: 14 amino acids. Germline V gene lookup returns CDR1 SGDLS and CDR2 YYNGEE. The CDR3 DNA reads TGTGCCAGCAGCGTAGTGCAGGATCCCGGGGAGCTGTTTTTT. Protein sequence: CASSVVQDPGELFF.

V and J are TRBV27 and TRBJ2-7; no definite D call. V lost 4 bases and J 3 bases, leaving 10 bases between the germline ends. From germline, CDR1 is MNHEY and CDR2 SMNVEV (reference sequence). This CDR3 spans 13 amino acids. The DNA for the CDR3 is TGTGCCAGCAGTTCGGCAGGTAACTACGAGCAGTACTTC. Amino acids: CASSSAGNYEQYF.

This chain connects TRBV5-5 to TRBJ1-2; 7 positions match TRBD1. Looked up from germline, CDR1 is SGHKS and CDR2 is YYEKEE (reference sequence). After removal of 1 base from V and 0 bases from J, the junction contained 9 bases not matched to a gene. CDR3 size: 17 residues. The CDR3 nucleotides are TGTGCCAGCAGCTTGCGTTTTTTGGGACAGACTAACTATGGCTACACCTTC. Its protein is CASSLRFLGQTNYGYTF.

The J gene is TRBJ1-5, the V gene TRBV6-1, with a weak D call TRBD1 (6 bases). Germline values: CDR1 MNHNS, CDR2 SASEGT. V lost 4 bases, J lost 6 bases, and 19 bases lay in between. This CDR3 has 16 amino acids. The CDR3 DNA reads TGTGCCAGCAGTGTCGCTAACCCACAGGGAACTCAGCCCCAGCATTTT. This sequence encodes CASSVANPQGTQPQHF.

As DNA, the CDR3 is TGTGCCAGCAGCTCACAGGGGGGAACTGAAGCTTTCTTT. It translates to CASSSQGGTEAFF. The J gene is TRBJ1-1, the V gene TRBV7-9, with TRBD1 matching over 8 bases. With V trimmed by 4 bases and J by 5 bases, 3 bases remained unmatched. The CDR3 is 13 amino acids. Germline lookup yields CDR1 SEHNR and CDR2 FQNEAQ (reference sequence).

The chain is built from TRBV6-4 and TRBJ2-1; possible D gene TRBD2, 5 bases. Trimming removed 5 bases from V and 7 bases from J, with 18 bases in between. The CDR3 contains 15 residues. The germline CDR1 and CDR2 sequences are MRHNA and SNTAGT. In nucleotides, the CDR3 is TGTGCCAGCAGTTCCTCAGCGGACGCCTGGAATGAGCAGTTCTTC. It is translated as CASSSSADAWNEQFF.

The chain combines TRBV2 with TRBJ2-7; no definite D call. Germline CDR1 reads SNHLY; CDR2 reads FYNNEI. This CDR3 is built from 12 residues. Trimming cost V 2 bases and J 2 bases, with 4 bases left between them. The CDR3 reads CASSEQAYEQYF. The CDR3 nucleotides read TGTGCCAGCAGTGAACAGGCCTACGAGCAGTACTTC.